This paragraph reports one T cell receptor (beta chain). Its antigen is unknown. As the CDR3 is not closed by the conserved phenylalanine or tryptophan, this likely results from a read error. The library was built by means of PCR. Sequenced on a NextSeq 500. Bulk TCR libraries were generated as previously described, with the TCR primers listed in Table S5 used. Purification of total RNA was performed with the Qiagen AllPrep DNA/RNA kit. Reads from multiple sequencing runs of the same library were pooled before analysis. As for the authors' bioinformatics: Only reads with exact TCR constant sequence were kept, trimmed to 150 nt, and grouped by their 12-nt molecular barcodes. Reads within each barcode group were sub-clustered using a 15% Levenshtein threshold, and quality-weighted consensus sequences were constructed for each RNA molecule. Non-functional sequences were discarded, and so were lower-count sequences lying one edit away from another sequence. On the basis of fitting two negative binomial distributions, barcode sub-clusters with fewer than 20% of the maximum read count were discarded. TCRdb reran the public reads through fastp at Q25 and MiXCR, keeping productive beta chains. One record per CDR3 amino acid sequence lists the most common genes and DNA. The V and J calls shown here were made by TCRdb, not taken from the authors' results. For this sample there are about half a million distinct CDR3 sequences; around 23% appear just once. The ten largest clones add up to 0.76% of the sample.

The CDR3 adds up to 15 amino acids, both ends counted. The DNA shown is the 45-base CDR3, in frame from base 1. CDR1 and CDR2 are drawn from the germline V gene (reference sequence): LNHDA, SQIVND. For this chain, trimming is 1 base at the V end and 1 base at the J end, and the number of junction bases without a gene match is 2. This record belongs to a study of molecular identifiers for immune sequencing clone quantification (dated 2018 in TCRdb). Background on the whole study: In a replicate experiment, RNA from 20,000 or 100,000 naive CD8 T cells was split into five aliquots, four of which were sequenced. CD8 T cells were used in a methods study to benchmark molecular-identifier clustering-based TCR repertoire sequencing (MIDCIRS) and TCR RNA copy counting.

Beyond this particular receptor, the publication reports: Spiked-in Jurkat TCR RNA equivalent to a single cell was reported to be detectable even among 750,000 to 1,000,000 naive CD8 T cells. In CMV-specific effector cells, clones with more than 20 RNA copies contained over 97% of molecules, whereas in naive cells such clones contained under 1% of molecules. Modeling indicated roughly 3.3 TCR RNA copies recovered per cell, compared with about 10 by digital PCR, which implies a capture efficiency of 25% to 35%. When barcode sub-clustering was left out, chimeric consensus sequences inflated TCR diversity, with chimeras reaching as high as 47%. Identical TCR molecules sharing a barcode could cause highly expanded clone sizes to be underestimated. The naive libraries included spiked-in Jurkat TCR RNA (about 9 copies' worth), and this Jurkat TCR RNA is not part of the donor repertoire.

Libraries of naive CD8 T cells were built from about 21,000 to 970,000 sorted cells, with 10%, 30% or 50% of the purified RNA used. On a BD FACSAria II, naive CD8 T cells were FACS-sorted as CD8+CD4-CCR7+CD45RA+ and collected into RLT Plus buffer. Under 11 TCR copies' worth of Jurkat RNA were spiked into roughly 17,000-1,100,000 naive CD8 T cell samples to test detection sensitivity. Enrichment of CD8 T cells was done with RosetteSep CD8+ T Cell Enrichment Cocktail plus Ficoll-Paque, and ACK red cell lysis came afterward. This receptor was taken from a human donor in good health. Some libraries in this study had Jurkat cell RNA spiked in. The sequence joins TRBV19 to TRBJ2-5, and 8 junctional nucleotides match TRBD2. Sequencing used naive CD8+ T cells from blood, with Jurkat cell RNA spiked in. Explained via the paper, the cell subset or site label denotes: FACS-sorted CD8+CD4-CCR7+CD45RA+ naive T cells. The base sequence is TGTGCCAGTAGTATAGCGGGGGGGAGCCAAGAGACCCAGTACCTC. Its translation is CASSIAGGSQETQYL.